This T cell receptor (beta chain) was sequenced for a study of T-cell memory formation after mild COVID-19. The overall study: The TCR clusters were mostly specific to one donor.

This clonotype was detected only a few times. What it binds is unknown. Overall study results and limits: The pre-infection memory compartment contained some responding clones, suggesting cross-reactive memory joined. CD4/CD8 balance held among clones contracting day 15 to 85, and later expanders leaned CD4+.

The CDR3 spans 14 residues. V trimming: 1 base; J trimming: 6 bases; junction bases outside the gene matches: 2. The germline gives CDR1 SGDLS, CDR2 YYNGEE. UMIs and sample barcodes were carried by the TCR alpha and TCR beta cDNA libraries that 5'RACE produced using constant-segment primers. One entry per CDR3 protein results from TCRdb running MiXCR on the 5' RACE reads. The table records roughly 620,000 distinct CDR3 sequences, under 20% of them present only once. This TCR derives from an adult woman who had mild COVID-19 (a few samples of this study predate the infection). Cell type and time point are not known. The sample taken for sequencing was PBMCs or a T cell subset sorted from them (not recorded which). The gene calls are TRBV9 and TRBJ2-1; 9 nucleotides align to TRBD2. CDR3 sequence reads: CASSVTLAGNEQFF. The CDR3 DNA reads TGTGCCAGCAGCGTAACACTAGCGGGCAATGAGCAGTTCTTC.